This T cell receptor beta chain is from a study of shared clonotypes between healthy human individuals. This clone came up a few times. The target antigen is unknown. CDR1 is MNHEY, CDR2 SMNVEV, per germline (reference sequence). There are 16 residues in the CDR3. The V gene end was trimmed by 7 bases and the J gene end by 5 bases; junction bases not matched to a gene: 13. Whole-study findings and limits: The donor pool, a small one, limited the genetic and exposure-history diversity represented. Generally, naive subsets came out with larger estimated richness than memory subsets. The study found about 5% of naive CD4 clonotypes shared across a handful of donors.

The run depth of the assay was deep. The protocol was immunoSEQ multiplex PCR, while the TCRdb copy is restricted to in-frame clones and leaves out a portion. The sample carries about 2.4 million clones, just over 90% recorded once. The receptor comes from a man between 18 and 29 years old in good health. This chain links TRBV27 with TRBJ1-5; 8 bases align to TRBD1. Sequencing was done on a sample of naive CD4+ T cells sorted from blood. Subset noted: CD45RA+ positively selected. The CDR3 sequence: CASTLKGTGGHQPQHF. In DNA, the CDR3 is TGTGCCAGCACTCTAAAAGGCACAGGGGGACATCAGCCCCAGCATTTT.